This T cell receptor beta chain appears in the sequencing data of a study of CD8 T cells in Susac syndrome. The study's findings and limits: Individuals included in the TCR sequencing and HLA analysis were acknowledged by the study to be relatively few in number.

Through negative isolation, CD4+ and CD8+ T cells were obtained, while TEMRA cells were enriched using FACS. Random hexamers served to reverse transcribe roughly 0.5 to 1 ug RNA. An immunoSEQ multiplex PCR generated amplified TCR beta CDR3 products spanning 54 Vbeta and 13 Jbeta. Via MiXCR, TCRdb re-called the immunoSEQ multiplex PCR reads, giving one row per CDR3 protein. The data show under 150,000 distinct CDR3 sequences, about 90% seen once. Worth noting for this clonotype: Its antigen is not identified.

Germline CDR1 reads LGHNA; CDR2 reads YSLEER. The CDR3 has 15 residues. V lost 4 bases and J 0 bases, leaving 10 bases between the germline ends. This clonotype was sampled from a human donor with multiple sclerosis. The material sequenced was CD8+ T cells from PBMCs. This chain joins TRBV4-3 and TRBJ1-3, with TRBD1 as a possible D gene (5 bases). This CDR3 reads CASSPSGISGNTIYF. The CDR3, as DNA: TGCGCCAGCAGCCCCTCAGGGATCTCTGGAAACACCATATATTTT.